The 24 T cell receptor beta chains listed next were all sequenced from one sample in a study of T cell responses to AZD1222 COVID-19 vaccine. The assay was immunoSEQ multiplex PCR, and TCRdb's table has in-frame clones only and misses some. The data show about 120,000 clones, 70% to 90% seen once. The input for sequencing was peripheral blood, taken on day 0 of MenACWY control vaccination. These receptors were obtained from an adult in good health.

The genes are TRBV27 and TRBJ1-5; D uncertain. Germline V CDR1 and CDR2: MNHEY, SMNVEV (reference sequence). V lost 7 bases and J 0 bases, leaving 13 bases between the germline ends. The CDR3 is 15 residues long. The CDR3 here is CASKGQTNSNQPQHF. In DNA form, the CDR3 reads TGTGCCAGCAAAGGGCAGACTAATAGCAATCAGCCCCAGCATTTT.

V usage is TRBV9 and J usage is TRBJ2-1; a weak D match, TRBD1 (6 bases). V lost 4 bases and J lost 6, with 17 bases in between. Germline CDR1 reads SGDLS; CDR2 reads YYNGEE. The CDR3 spans 15 residues. The CDR3: CASSPRTDHRNEQFF. The DNA of the CDR3 is TGTGCCAGCAGCCCTCGGACAGATCATCGCAATGAGCAGTTCTTC.

The chain joins TRBV4-2 to TRBJ2-2; possibly TRBD2 for D (6 bases). The CDR3 totals 16 residues. Trimming cost V 0 bases and J 6 bases, with 14 bases left between them. CDR1 LGHNA and CDR2 YNFKEQ come from the germline V gene. CDR3 in DNA: TGTGCCAGCAGCCAAGATCGGCAGGGCGGGGCCGGGGAGCTGTTTTTT. Protein product: CASSQDRQGGAGELFF.

The rearrangement joins TRBV19 to TRBJ1-2; the match to TRBD1 covers 7 bases. The V segment lost 4 bases and the J segment 6 bases; nucleotides outside the gene matches: 8. The CDR3 runs to 14 residues. Germline-derived CDR1 and CDR2 are LNHDA and SQIVND (reference sequence). The CDR3, as DNA: TGTGCCAGTAGTAGTGCCGGGACAGACGATGGCTACACCTTC. It codes for CASSSAGTDDGYTF.

The CDR3 loop is CASSPTGNTDTQYF. The CDR3 DNA reads TGTGCCAGCAGCCCGACAGGGAACACAGATACGCAGTATTTT. The chain has TRBV11-3 and TRBJ2-3; 7 nucleotides agree with TRBD1. CDR3 length equals 14 residues. The junction had 4 bases not matched to a gene; V was cut back by 5 bases and J by 2 bases. Germline V lookup: CDR1 SGHNT, CDR2 YENEEA. Based on the CDR3 plus reference TRBV11-3 and TRBJ2-3, the full variable domain is EAGVVQSPRYKIIEKKQPVAFWCNPISGHNTLYWYLQNLGQGPELLIRYENEEAVDDSQLPKDRFSAERLKGVDSTLKIQPAELGDSAVYLCASSPTGNTDTQYFGPGTRLTVL.

This chain joins TRBV18 and TRBJ1-2; D call uncertain. This CDR3 comprises 13 residues. V was pared by 0 bases and J by 8 bases, with 10 bases between. The germline gives CDR1 KGHSH, CDR2 LQKENI. CDR3 bases: TGTGCCAGCTCACCACCCGGGCTTGGAGGCTACACCTTC. Protein: CASSPPGLGGYTF.

The CDR3 nucleotides read TGTGCCAGCTCAAGCCTTCTTTCGACGGAGAAGGGAAACACCATATATTTT. It yields the protein CASSSLLSTEKGNTIYF. The chain couples TRBV18 to TRBJ1-3; D gene ambiguous. Germline V gene data show CDR1 as KGHSH and CDR2 as LQKENI. The CDR3 length is 17 residues. Deletions cut 5 bases from V and 4 bases from J, with 21 bases between. Based on the CDR3 plus reference TRBV18 and TRBJ1-3, the full variable domain is NAGVMQNPRHLVRRRGQEARLRCSPMKGHSHVYWYRQLPEEGLKFMVYLQKENIIDESGMPKERFSAEFPKEGPSILRIQQVVRGDSAAYFCASSSLLSTEKGNTIYFGEGSWLTVV.

This clone showed up many times. The chain recombines TRBV4-3 with TRBJ2-7; D might be TRBD1 (6 bases). The germline gives CDR1 LGHNA, CDR2 YSLEER. This CDR3 has 15 amino acids. V gave up 4 bases and J gave up 0 bases, with 13 bases separating them. The DNA for the CDR3 is TGCGCCAGCAGCCCTGCCTTAGGGGGCTCCTACGAGCAGTACTTC. Protein product: CASSPALGGSYEQYF.

This clone was detected once. The chain links TRBV6-5 to TRBJ2-7, with no clear D. The CDR3 consists of 12 residues. Germline loops: CDR1 MNHEY, CDR2 SVGAGI. Trimming took off 7 bases at V and 3 bases at J, with 10 bases between the two ends. The CDR3 region has the DNA TGTGCCAGCAAGAACCCTAACTACGAGCAGTACTTC. This codes for CASKNPNYEQYF.

This clone turned up a few times. This chain connects TRBV5-8 to TRBJ1-1; TRBD1 aligns across 11 bases. The CDR3 totals 14 residues. CDR1 is SGHTS, CDR2 YDEGEE, per germline. V shed 7 bases and J 0 bases; nucleotides not matched to a gene: 2. CDR3 DNA sequence: TGTGCCAGCGGGACAGGGGGTATGAACACTGAAGCTTTCTTT. Translated, it gives CASGTGGMNTEAFF.

This sequence joins TRBV2 and TRBJ2-3, with D maybe TRBD2 (5 bases). CDR3 length equals 15 residues. Germline CDR1 is SNHLY and CDR2 is FYNNEI. V was shortened by 4 bases and J by 2 bases, with 13 bases between the two germline ends. The CDR3 DNA is TGTGCCAGCAGTGCGGGGAGAGGGTACACAGATACGCAGTATTTT. It is translated as CASSAGRGYTDTQYF.

The chain carries TRBV4-1 and TRBJ2-7; TRBD1 matches at 10 bases. Unmatched junction bases numbered 11, after V lost 6 bases and J lost 3 bases. This CDR3 spans 16 amino acids. The V gene's germline CDR1 is MGHRA and CDR2 YSYEKL. CDR3 DNA: TGCGCCAGCAGTCGCGGCCGGGACAGGGGCATCTACGAGCAGTACTTC. Translation gives CASSRGRDRGIYEQYF.

The rearrangement joins TRBV19 to TRBJ1-1; 8 nucleotides line up with TRBD1. Losses at the gene ends were 10 bases for V and 1 base for J; bases not matched to a gene: 14. The CDR3 runs to 16 residues. Germline V gene sequence: CDR1 LNHDA, CDR2 SQIVND (reference sequence). The CDR3, as DNA: TGTGCCACCATGCCTGTTCAGGGGGCCCAGAACACTGAAGCTTTCTTT. Translating it yields CATMPVQGAQNTEAFF.

The gene calls are TRBV6-5 and TRBJ1-1; D ambiguous. From germline, CDR1 is MNHEY and CDR2 SVGAGI. V was pared by 0 bases and J by 5 bases, with 13 bases between. CDR3 length: 15 residues. CDR3 bases: TGTGCCAGCAGTTACTCGAGGCGTTATGGGACTGAAGCTTTCTTT. It yields the protein CASSYSRRYGTEAFF.

V and J are TRBV28 and TRBJ2-1; no clear D gene. V lost 6 bases and J 4 bases, leaving 4 bases between the germline ends. The CDR3 totals 11 residues. The V gene's germline CDR1 is MDHEN and CDR2 SYDVKM. The CDR3 protein is CASRAYNEQFF. The CDR3 DNA reads TGTGCCAGCAGGGCTTACAATGAGCAGTTCTTC.

Remarks on this clone: One end of the junction does not line up with germline, which may come from a read error. The chain is built from TRBV6-2 or TRBV6-3 and TRBJ1-6; D gene ambiguous. Germline CDR1 reads MNHEY; CDR2 reads SVGEGT. The CDR3 consists of 13 residues. The chain's CDR3 is CASSYIYDSPLHF. In nucleotides, the CDR3 is TGTGCCAGCAGTTACATCTATGATTCACCCCTCCACTTT.

The CDR3 nucleotides are TGCGCCAGCCGAAACGAGTATGCGGTAGAAGAGACCCAGTACTTC. Translating gives CASRNEYAVEETQYF. The chain combines TRBV5-1 with TRBJ2-5, with D unresolved. CDR3 length: 15 residues. The germline V gene encodes CDR1 SGHRS and CDR2 YFSETQ. With 7 bases removed from V and 3 bases from J, the gap between germline ends came to 19 bases. The full variable domain, its missing parts supplied by reference TRBV5-1 and TRBJ2-5, is KAGVTQTPRYLIKTRGQQVTLSCSPISGHRSVSWYQQTPGQGLQFLFEYFSETQRNKGNFPGRFSGRQFSNSRSEMNVSTLELGDSALYLCASRNEYAVEETQYFGPGTRLLVL.

CDR3 sequence reads: CASLQGLGNYGYTF. The CDR3 DNA reads TGTGCCAGCCTACAGGGGCTAGGGAACTATGGCTACACCTTC. This rearrangement joins TRBV28 to TRBJ1-2, with 7 bases aligning to TRBD1. CDR3 size: 14 residues. V lost 8 bases and J lost 2; bases outside the gene matches: 8. Germline V CDR1 and CDR2: MDHEN, SYDVKM.

V usage is TRBV28 and J usage is TRBJ2-5; TRBD1 matches 7 bases. This CDR3 region has 15 residues. V lost 3 bases and J lost 6; bases outside the gene matches: 10. Germline V CDR1 and CDR2: MDHEN, SYDVKM. CDR3 in amino acids: CASSFSGGRRKTQYF. CDR3 in DNA: TGTGCCAGCAGTTTTTCAGGGGGTAGGCGAAAGACCCAGTACTTC.

V and J are TRBV11-2 and TRBJ2-7, with 10 bases that match TRBD1. This CDR3 is 15 amino acids long. Losses at the gene ends were 5 bases for V and 6 bases for J; bases not matched to a gene: 10. Germline CDR1 and CDR2: SGHAT and FQNNGV. The CDR3 DNA follows: TGTGCCAGCAGCCCTAGAAGAGGGACAGGGGCCGAGCAGTACTTC. Its protein product is CASSPRRGTGAEQYF.

This clone was seen a single time. This chain links TRBV27 with TRBJ1-6; D not certain. The CDR3 runs 15 residues. CDR1 is MNHEY, CDR2 SMNVEV, per germline (reference sequence). V lost 6 bases and J 14 bases, leaving 23 bases between the germline ends. CDR3 coding DNA: TGTGCCAGCAGGCTCCTTGGGTCCAATTTATGGGCCCTCCACTTT. This gives the protein CASRLLGSNLWALHF.

This sequence joins TRBV7-9 and TRBJ1-2; 7 bases agree with TRBD1. This CDR3 region has 15 residues. V shed 2 bases, J shed 3 bases, and the junction held 6 bases outside the gene matches. Germline V gene lookup returns CDR1 SEHNR and CDR2 FQNEAQ (reference sequence). The CDR3, as DNA: TGTGCCAGCAGCTTACACAGGGGAATGGACTATGGCTACACCTTC. This translates into CASSLHRGMDYGYTF. Full variable domain (remainder filled in from reference TRBV7-9 and TRBJ1-2): DTGVSQNPRHKITKRGQNVTFRCDPISEHNRLYWYRQTLGQGPEFLTYFQNEAQLEKSRLLSDRFSAERPKGSFSTLEIQRTEQGDSAMYLCASSLHRGMDYGYTFGSGTRLTVV.

The rearrangement links TRBV3-1 (or the pseudogene TRBV3-2) to TRBJ1-2, with D possibly TRBD1 on 5 matching bases. V lost 3 bases to trimming and J lost 4 bases, with 15 bases between them. This CDR3 has 15 amino acids. Germline lookup yields CDR1 LGHDT and CDR2 YNNKEL (reference sequence). As DNA, the CDR3 is TGTGCCAGCAGCCAGAGGGCAGGGAGTGGCTATGGCTACACCTTC. This codes for CASSQRAGSGYGYTF.

The V and J genes are TRBV6-5 and TRBJ1-2, with D perhaps matching TRBD1 (6 bases). CDR1 and CDR2 from the germline V gene are MNHEY and SVGAGI. The CDR3 contains 14 residues. Trimming left V 0 bases short and J 8 bases short, with 13 bases between. The CDR3 region has the DNA TGTGCCAGCAGTTACTCTGGGGGGGCGAGCGGCTACACCTTC. Translated, it gives CASSYSGGASGYTF.